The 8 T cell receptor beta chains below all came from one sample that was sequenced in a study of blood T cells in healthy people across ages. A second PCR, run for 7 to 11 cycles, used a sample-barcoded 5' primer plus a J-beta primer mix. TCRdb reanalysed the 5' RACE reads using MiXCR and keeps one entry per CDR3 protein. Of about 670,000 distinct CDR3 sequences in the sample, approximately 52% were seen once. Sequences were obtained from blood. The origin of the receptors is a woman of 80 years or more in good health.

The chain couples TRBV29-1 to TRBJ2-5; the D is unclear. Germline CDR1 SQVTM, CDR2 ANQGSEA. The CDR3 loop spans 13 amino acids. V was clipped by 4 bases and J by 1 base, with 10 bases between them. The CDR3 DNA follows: TGCAGCGTTGTAAGGGATCTCCAAGAGACCCAGTACTTC. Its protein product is CSVVRDLQETQYF.

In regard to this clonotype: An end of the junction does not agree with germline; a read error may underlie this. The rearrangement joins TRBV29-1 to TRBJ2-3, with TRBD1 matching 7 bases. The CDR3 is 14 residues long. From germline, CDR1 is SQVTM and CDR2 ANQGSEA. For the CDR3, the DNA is TGCAGCTCTCAGACGGGACAGTGGACAGGTACGCAGTATTTT. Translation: CSSQTGQWTGTQYF.

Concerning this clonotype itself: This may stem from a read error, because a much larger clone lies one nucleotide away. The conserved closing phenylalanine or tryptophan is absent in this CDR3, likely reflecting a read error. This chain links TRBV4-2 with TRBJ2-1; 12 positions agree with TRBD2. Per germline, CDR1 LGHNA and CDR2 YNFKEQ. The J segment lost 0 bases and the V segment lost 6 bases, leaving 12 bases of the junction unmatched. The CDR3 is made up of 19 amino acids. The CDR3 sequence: CASRPSGGVRSSSYNEQFL. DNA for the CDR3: TGTGCCAGCAGGCCTAGCGGGGGGGTCCGTTCTAGCTCCTACAATGAGCAGTTCCTC.

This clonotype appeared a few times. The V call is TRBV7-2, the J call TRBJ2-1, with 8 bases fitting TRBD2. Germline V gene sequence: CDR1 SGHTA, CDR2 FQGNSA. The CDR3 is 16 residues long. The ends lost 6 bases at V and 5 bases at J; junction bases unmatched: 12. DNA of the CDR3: TGTGCCAGCAGACTCCTGACGGGAGGGAGGCACAATGAGCAGTTCTTC. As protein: CASRLLTGGRHNEQFF.

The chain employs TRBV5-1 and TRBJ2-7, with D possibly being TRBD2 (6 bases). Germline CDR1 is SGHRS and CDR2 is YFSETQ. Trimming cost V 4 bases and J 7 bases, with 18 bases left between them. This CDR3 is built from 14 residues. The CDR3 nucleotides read TGCGCCAGCAGCGGAAGAGTGGAGGGGTTAGAGCAGTACTTC. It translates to CASSGRVEGLEQYF. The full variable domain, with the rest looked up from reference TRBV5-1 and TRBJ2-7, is KAGVTQTPRYLIKTRGQQVTLSCSPISGHRSVSWYQQTPGQGLQFLFEYFSETQRNKGNFPGRFSGRQFSNSRSEMNVSTLELGDSALYLCASSGRVEGLEQYFGPGTRLTVT.

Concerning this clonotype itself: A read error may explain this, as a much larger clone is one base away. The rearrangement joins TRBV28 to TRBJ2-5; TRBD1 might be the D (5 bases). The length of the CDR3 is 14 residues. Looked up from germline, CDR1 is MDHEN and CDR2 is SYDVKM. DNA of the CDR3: TGTGTCAGCAGTCCCCGAGGAAGGGGAGAGACCCAGTACTTC. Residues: CVSSPRGRGETQYF.

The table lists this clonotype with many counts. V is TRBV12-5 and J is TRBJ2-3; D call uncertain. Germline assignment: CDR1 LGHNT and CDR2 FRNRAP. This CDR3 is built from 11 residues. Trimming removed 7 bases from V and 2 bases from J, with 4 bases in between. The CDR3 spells CASAITDTQYF. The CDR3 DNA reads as TGTGCTAGTGCGATCACAGATACGCAGTATTTT.

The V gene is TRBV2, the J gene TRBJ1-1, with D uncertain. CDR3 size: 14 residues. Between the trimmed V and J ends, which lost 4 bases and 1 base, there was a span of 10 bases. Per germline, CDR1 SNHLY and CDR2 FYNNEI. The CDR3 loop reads CASSGRTQNTEAFF. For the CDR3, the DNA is TGTGCCAGCAGTGGTCGCACCCAGAACACTGAAGCTTTCTTT.